This T cell receptor beta chain was sequenced for a study of identical twins. All of the donors were Caucasians in good health. In this sample, this clonotype turned up many times. What it recognizes is unknown. TCRdb re-called the 5' RACE reads through MiXCR, storing one row per CDR3 protein. The repertoire includes about 500,000 distinct CDR3 sequences, approximately 15% of them detected once, and 0.98% sits in the top ten. V was clipped by 0 bases and J by 3 bases, with 11 bases between them. CDR1 and CDR2 from the germline V gene are MGHDK and SYGVNS. This CDR3 is 15 amino acids long. Study-wide results and limits: Invariant MAIT and iNKT cells are populations that could partly confound zero-insertion analyses. The conclusions drew on cross-sectional statistical analysis instead of tracking the same donors.

A further study also used this sample, focusing on yellow fever vaccine responses in identical twins.

The gene calls are TRBV25-1 and TRBJ2-5; unclear D gene. The receptor was derived from a woman under 30 in good health. The material sequenced was CD4+ T cells sorted from blood. This CDR3 is CASSEYDFNKETQYF. The CDR3 DNA is TGTGCCAGCAGTGAATATGACTTCAACAAAGAGACCCAGTACTTC. The variable domain in full, completed from reference TRBV25-1 and TRBJ2-5, reads EADIYQTPRYLVIGTGKKITLECSQTMGHDKMYWYQQDPGMELHLIHYSYGVNSTEKGDLSSESTVSRIRTEHFPLTLESARPSHTSQYLCASSEYDFNKETQYFGPGTRLLVL.